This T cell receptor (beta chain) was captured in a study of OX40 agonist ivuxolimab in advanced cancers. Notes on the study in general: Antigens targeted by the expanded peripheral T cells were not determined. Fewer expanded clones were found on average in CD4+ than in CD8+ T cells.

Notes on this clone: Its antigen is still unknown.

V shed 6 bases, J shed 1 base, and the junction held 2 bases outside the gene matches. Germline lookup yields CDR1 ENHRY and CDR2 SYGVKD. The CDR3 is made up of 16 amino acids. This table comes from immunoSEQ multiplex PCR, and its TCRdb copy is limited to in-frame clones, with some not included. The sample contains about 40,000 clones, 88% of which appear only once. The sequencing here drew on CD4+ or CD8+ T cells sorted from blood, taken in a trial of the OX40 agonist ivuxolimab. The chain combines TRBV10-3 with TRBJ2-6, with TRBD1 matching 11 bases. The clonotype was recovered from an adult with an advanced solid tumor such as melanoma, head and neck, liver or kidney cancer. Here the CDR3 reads CAIRGTGGSGANVLTF. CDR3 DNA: TGTGCCATCAGGGGGACAGGGGGTTCTGGGGCCAACGTCCTGACTTTC.